Sequencing of this T cell receptor beta chain was carried out in a study of shared clonotypes between healthy human individuals. There are 13 residues in the CDR3. The V and J ends lost 6 bases and 9 bases, in that order; junction bases with no gene match: 5. Germline V gives CDR1 MNHEY, CDR2 SMNVEV (reference sequence). Produced via immunoSEQ multiplex PCR; TCRdb's table is partial and in-frame only. The sample records approximately 2,300,000 clones, approximately 90% being singletons. The rearrangement uses TRBV27 and TRBJ1-5; 10 bases align to TRBD1. The sequenced sample consisted of naive CD4+ T cells from PBMCs. The subset: CD45RA+ positively selected. This TCR derives from a man aged 18 to 35 in good health. Some clones in this sample may be carry-over from other donors' samples. The CDR3 loop is CASSLGQGLPQHF. For the CDR3, the DNA is TGTGCCAGCAGCCTGGGACAGGGGTTGCCCCAGCATTTT.